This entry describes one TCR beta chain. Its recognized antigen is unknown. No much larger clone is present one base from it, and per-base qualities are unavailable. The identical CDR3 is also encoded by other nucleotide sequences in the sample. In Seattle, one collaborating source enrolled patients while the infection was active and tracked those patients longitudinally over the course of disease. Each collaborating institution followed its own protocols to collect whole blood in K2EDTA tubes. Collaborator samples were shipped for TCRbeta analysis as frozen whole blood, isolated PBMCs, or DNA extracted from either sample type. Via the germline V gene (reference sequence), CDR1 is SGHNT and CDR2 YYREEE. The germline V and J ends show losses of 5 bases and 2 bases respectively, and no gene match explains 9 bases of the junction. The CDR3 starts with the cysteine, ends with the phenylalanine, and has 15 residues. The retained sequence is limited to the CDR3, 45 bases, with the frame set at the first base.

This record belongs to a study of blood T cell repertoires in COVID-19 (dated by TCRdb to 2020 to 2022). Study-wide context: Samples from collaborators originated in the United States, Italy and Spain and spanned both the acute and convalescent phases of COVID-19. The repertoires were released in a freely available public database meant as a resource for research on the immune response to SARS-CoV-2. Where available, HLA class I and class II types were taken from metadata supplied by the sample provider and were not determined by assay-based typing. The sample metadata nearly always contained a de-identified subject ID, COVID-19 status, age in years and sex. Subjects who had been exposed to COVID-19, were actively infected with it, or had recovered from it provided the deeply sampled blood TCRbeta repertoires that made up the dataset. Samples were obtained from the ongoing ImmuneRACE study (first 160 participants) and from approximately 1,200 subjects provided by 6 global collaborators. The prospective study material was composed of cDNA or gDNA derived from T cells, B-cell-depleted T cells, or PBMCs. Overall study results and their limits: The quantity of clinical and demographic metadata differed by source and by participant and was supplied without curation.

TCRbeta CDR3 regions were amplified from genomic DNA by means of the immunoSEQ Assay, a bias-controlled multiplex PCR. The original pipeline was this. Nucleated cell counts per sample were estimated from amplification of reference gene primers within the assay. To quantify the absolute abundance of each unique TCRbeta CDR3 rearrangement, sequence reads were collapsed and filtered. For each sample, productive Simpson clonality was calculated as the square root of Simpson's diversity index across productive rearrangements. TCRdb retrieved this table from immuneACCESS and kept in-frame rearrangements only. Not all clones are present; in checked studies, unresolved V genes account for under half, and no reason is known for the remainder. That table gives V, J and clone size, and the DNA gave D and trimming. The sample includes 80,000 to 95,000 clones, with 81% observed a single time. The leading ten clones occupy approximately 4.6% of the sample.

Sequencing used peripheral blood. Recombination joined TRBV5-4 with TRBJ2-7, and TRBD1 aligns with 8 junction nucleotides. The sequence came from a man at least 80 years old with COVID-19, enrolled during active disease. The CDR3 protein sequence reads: CASSLDRGQTYEQYF. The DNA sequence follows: TGTGCCAGCAGTCTTGACAGGGGTCAAACCTACGAGCAGTACTTC. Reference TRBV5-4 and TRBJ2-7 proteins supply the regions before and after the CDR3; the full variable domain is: ETGVTQSPTHLIKTRGQQVTLRCSSQSGHNTVSWYQQALGQGPQFIFQYYREEENGRGNFPPRFSGLQFPNYSSELNVNALELDDSALYLCASSLDRGQTYEQYFGPGTRLTVT.